Following are 6 T cell receptor beta chains from one sample sequenced in a study of technical replicates of blood from a few donors. The method was immunoSEQ multiplex PCR; TCRdb's version includes in-frame clones alone and lacks a portion of them. Of some 99,000 clones in the sample, about 96% were seen once. The sample taken for sequencing was T cells isolated from PBMCs. All receptors come from a human donor in good health.

The genes are TRBV2 and TRBJ2-3, with D possibly TRBD2 on 5 matching bases. CDR1 and CDR2 (germline): SNHLY, FYNNEI. The V end lost 8 bases, the J end lost 1 base, and 13 bases lay between the germline ends. The CDR3 is 14 residues long. CDR3 coding DNA: TGTGCCAGCTGGAGCGGTAAGGGCACAGATACGCAGTATTTT. Amino acids: CASWSGKGTDTQYF.

The count of this clone is one. The V gene is TRBV19, the J gene TRBJ2-7; the match to TRBD1 covers 7 bases. Germline CDR1 and CDR2: LNHDA and SQIVND (reference sequence). The CDR3 covers 15 residues. V shed 4 bases and J 1 base; nucleotides not matched to a gene: 7. CDR3: CASSTGDSRSYEQYF. The CDR3 nucleotides are TGTGCCAGTAGTACCGGGGACAGTAGATCCTACGAGCAGTACTTC.

The chain is built from TRBV7-6 and TRBJ2-5; TRBD2 matches 10 bases. The CDR3 sequence is 16 residues long. Germline lookup yields CDR1 SGHVS and CDR2 FNYEAQ. The J segment lost 6 bases and the V segment lost 5 bases, leaving 12 bases of the junction unmatched. The CDR3 DNA reads as TGTGCCAGCAGCCTCCCGGGAGCGGGAGGGCCCAAGACCCAGTACTTC. Translated, it gives CASSLPGAGGPKTQYF. The variable domain in full, with the rest retrieved from reference TRBV7-6 and TRBJ2-5, is GAGVSQSPRYKVTKRGQDVALRCDPISGHVSLYWYRQALGQGPEFLTYFNYEAQQDKSGLPNDRFSAERPEGSISTLTIQRTEQRDSAMYRCASSLPGAGGPKTQYFGPGTRLLVL.

The chain is built from TRBV7-2 and TRBJ1-5; no firm D call. CDR3 length equals 15 residues. Germline CDR1 is SGHTA and CDR2 is FQGNSA. V was trimmed by 1 base and J by 0 bases, leaving 7 bases between them. CDR3 DNA: TGTGCCAGCAGCTTAGTCCTTTATAGCAATCAGCCCCAGCATTTT. Translation: CASSLVLYSNQPQHF.

In DNA form, the CDR3 reads TGTGCCAGCAGCCAACAGGGCGACGGGGAGCTGTTTTTT. Translated: CASSQQGDGELFF. The V call is TRBV2, the J call TRBJ2-2, with D maybe TRBD1 (6 bases). The V end lost 6 bases, the J end lost 7 bases, and 12 bases lay between the germline ends. The CDR3 has 13 amino acids. Germline V gene sequence: CDR1 SNHLY, CDR2 FYNNEI.

This clone is a singleton in its sample. This CDR3 reads CAISRRDRSTWHTEAFF. DNA of the CDR3: TGTGCCATCAGTAGACGGGACAGGTCGACCTGGCACACTGAAGCTTTCTTT. The rearrangement uses TRBV10-3 and TRBJ1-1, with 8 bases fitting TRBD1. The CDR3 has 17 amino acids. Trimming removed 5 bases from V and 3 bases from J; junction bases left unmatched: 14. CDR1 is ENHRY, CDR2 SYGVKD, per germline.